This T cell receptor beta chain appears in the sequencing data of a study of Graves' ophthalmopathy and Graves' hyperthyroidism. Findings of the study overall: Among thyroid clonotypes expanded above 0.001 frequency, most also appeared in blood. This model predicted ophthalmopathy progression (sensitivity roughly 64%, specificity 72.22%).

Note on this clonotype: The antigen is not known.

For repertoire sequencing, the TCR beta CDR3 regions were amplified from RNA transcripts. Second-round multiplex PCR followed a first-round RT-PCR using HTBI primers. Using its own MiXCR run on the multiplex PCR reads, TCRdb lists one record per CDR3 protein. The sample comprises about 500,000 distinct CDR3 sequences, approximately 14% of which are singletons, and over 7.5% rests with the top ten. Someone took the PBMCs out of roughly 10 ml of fresh peripheral blood. The receptor was derived from a woman younger than 45 with Graves' ophthalmopathy. The source material was blood.

DNA for the CDR3: TGTGCCAGCAGCCCACAAACCGGGGCGGGAAACGTTAAGTACTTC. Its translation is CASSPQTGAGNVKYF. The rearrangement uses TRBV11-2 and TRBJ2-4, with D maybe TRBD2 (6 bases). Germline CDR1 is SGHAT and CDR2 is FQNNGV. Trimming took off 5 bases at V and 14 bases at J, with 25 bases between the two ends. The CDR3 has 15 amino acids.